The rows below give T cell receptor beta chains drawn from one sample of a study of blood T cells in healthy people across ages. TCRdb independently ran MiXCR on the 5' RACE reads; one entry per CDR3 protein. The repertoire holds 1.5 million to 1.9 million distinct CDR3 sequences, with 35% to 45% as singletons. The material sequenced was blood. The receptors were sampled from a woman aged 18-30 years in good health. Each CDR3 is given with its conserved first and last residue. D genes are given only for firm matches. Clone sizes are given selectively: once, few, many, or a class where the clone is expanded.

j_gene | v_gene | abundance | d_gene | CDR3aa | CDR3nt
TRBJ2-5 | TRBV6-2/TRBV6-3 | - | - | CASSRGVQYF | TGTGCCAGCAGTCGCGGAGTACAGTACTTC
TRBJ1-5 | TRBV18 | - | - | CASSARVGQPQHF | TGTGCCAGCTCAGCCAGGGTGGGTCAGCCCCAGCATTTT
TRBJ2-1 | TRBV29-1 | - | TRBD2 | CSVPTSGYNEQFF | TGCAGCGTTCCGACTAGCGGTTACAATGAGCAGTTCTTC
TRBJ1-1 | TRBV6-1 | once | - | CASTPLFIGGGTEAFF | TGTGCCAGCACTCCTCTTTTTATAGGAGGGGGCACTGAAGCTTTCTTT
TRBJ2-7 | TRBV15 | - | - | CAASPEVIGGRRRSSYNEQYF | TGTGCCGCCAGCCCTGAGGTAATTGGAGGGCGCCGACGCAGCTCCTACAATGAGCAGTACTTC
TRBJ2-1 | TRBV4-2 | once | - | CASSQDAAGTYNEQFF | TGTGCCAGCAGCCAAGACGCGGCGGGGACCTACAATGAGCAGTTCTTC
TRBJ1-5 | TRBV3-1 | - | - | CASSPPGRSNQPQHF | TGTGCCAGCAGCCCCCCAGGTCGGAGCAATCAGCCCCAGCATTTT
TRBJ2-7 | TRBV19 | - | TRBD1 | CASSITRTGYEQYF | TGTGCCAGTAGTATTACGCGGACAGGCTACGAGCAGTACTTC
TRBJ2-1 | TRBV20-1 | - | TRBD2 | CSARSLAGYNEQFF | TGCAGTGCTAGATCCCTAGCGGGGTACAATGAGCAGTTCTTC
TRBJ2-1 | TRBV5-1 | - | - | CASSLGRVISLHNEQFF | TGCGCCAGCAGCTTGGGTAGGGTAATATCCCTACACAATGAGCAGTTCTTC
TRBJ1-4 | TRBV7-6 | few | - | CASSPREVDATNEKLFF | TGTGCCAGCAGCCCGCGGGAGGTTGATGCAACTAATGAAAAACTGTTTTTT
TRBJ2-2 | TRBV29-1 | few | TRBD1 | CSVGDRAPGELFF | TGCAGCGTGGGGGACAGGGCGCCCGGGGAGCTGTTTTTT
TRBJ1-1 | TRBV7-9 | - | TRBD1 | CASMGQADTEAFF | TGTGCCAGCATGGGACAGGCGGACACCGAAGCTTTCTTT
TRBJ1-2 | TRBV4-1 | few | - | CASSHTTVDYGYTF | TGCGCCAGCAGCCACACGACAGTGGACTATGGCTACACCTTC
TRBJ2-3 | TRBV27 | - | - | CASSLQDIRDTQYF | TGTGCCAGCAGCCTACAGGATATCCGGGATACGCAGTATTTT
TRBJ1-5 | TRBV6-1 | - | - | CASLYGYNQPQHF | TGTGCCAGCTTATACGGCTACAATCAGCCCCAGCATTTT
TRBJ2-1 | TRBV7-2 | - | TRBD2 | CASSLELMRGAGYNEQFF | TGTGCCAGCAGCTTAGAATTAATGCGGGGGGCCGGATACAATGAGCAGTTCTTC
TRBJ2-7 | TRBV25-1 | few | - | CASSAGQDSYEQYF | TGTGCCAGCAGTGCGGGACAAGACTCCTACGAGCAGTACTTC
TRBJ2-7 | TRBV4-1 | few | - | CASSRKGVDYEQYF | TGCGCCAGCAGCCGGAAGGGGGTTGACTACGAGCAGTACTTC
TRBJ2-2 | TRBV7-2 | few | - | CASTPRTRNTGELFF | TGTGCCAGCACCCCCCGGACGAGGAACACCGGGGAGCTGTTTTTT
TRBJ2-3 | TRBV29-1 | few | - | CSVGQISTDTQYF | TGCAGCGTTGGACAGATTAGCACAGATACGCAGTATTTT
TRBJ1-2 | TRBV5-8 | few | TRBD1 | CASGRGAYGYTF | TGTGCCAGCGGCAGGGGGGCCTATGGCTACACCTTC
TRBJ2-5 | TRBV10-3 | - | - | CAIRDPKVETQYF | TGTGCCATCAGGGACCCAAAGGTTGAGACCCAGTACTTC
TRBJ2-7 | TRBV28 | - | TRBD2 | CASSFAAGVYEQYF | TGTGCCAGCAGTTTTGCCGCGGGAGTCTACGAGCAGTACTTC
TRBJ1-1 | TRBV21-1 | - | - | CASSKALWGMGAEAFF | -
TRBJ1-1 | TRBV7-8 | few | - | CASSLEVAGTEAFF | TGTGCCAGCAGCTTAGAGGTTGCGGGCACTGAAGCTTTCTTT
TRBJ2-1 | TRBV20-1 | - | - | CSARAGTTYEQFF | TGCAGTGCTAGAGCCGGGACGACCTACGAGCAGTTCTTC
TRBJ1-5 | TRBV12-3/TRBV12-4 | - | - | CASSFEGRGNQPQHF | TGTGCCAGCAGTTTCGAGGGGCGGGGCAATCAGCCCCAGCATTTT
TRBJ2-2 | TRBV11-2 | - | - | CASSLGSYTNTGELFF | TGTGCCAGCAGCTTAGGGAGCTATACGAACACCGGGGAGCTGTTTTTT
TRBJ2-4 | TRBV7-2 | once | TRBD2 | CASSSGLVKGEQYF | TGTGCCAGCAGCTCCGGACTAGTAAAGGGTGAGCAGTACTTC
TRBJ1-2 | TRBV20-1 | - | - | CSARTSDNYGYTF | TGCAGTGCTAGGACGTCAGATAACTATGGCTACACCTTC
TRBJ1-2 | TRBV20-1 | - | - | CSARIVTNYGYTF | TGCAGTGCTAGGATTGTGACTAACTATGGCTACACCTTC
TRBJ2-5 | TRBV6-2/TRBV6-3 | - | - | CACGGRKETQYF | TGTGCCTGTGGAGGCCGGAAAGAGACCCAGTACTTC
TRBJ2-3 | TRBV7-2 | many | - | CASSISTDTQYF | TGTGCCAGCAGCATTAGCACAGATACGCAGTATTTT
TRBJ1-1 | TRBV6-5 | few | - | CASSYAGANTEAFF | TGTGCCAGCAGTTACGCAGGGGCGAACACTGAAGCTTTCTTT
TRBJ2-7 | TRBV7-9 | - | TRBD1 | CASSLAAETGGKYF | TGTGCCAGCAGCTTAGCCGCCGAGACAGGGGGCAAGTACTTC